The rows below give T cell receptor beta chains drawn from one sample of a study of blood T cell repertoires in COVID-19. Produced via immunoSEQ multiplex PCR; TCRdb's table is partial and in-frame only. The sample holds roughly 430,000 clones; nearly 90% are singletons and the top ten take roughly 2%. Material for sequencing was PBMCs or T cells enriched from blood (not recorded which). All receptors come from a woman aged 40 to 50 with acute COVID-19. Each CDR3 is given with its conserved first and last residue. The D gene is left open where the match is weak. Clone size is given for some rows only: seen once, a few or many times, or a class if the clone is expanded.

V gene	D gene	J gene	clone size	CDR3 protein	CDR3 DNA
TRBV30	.	TRBJ1-4	.	CAWRDRGVEKLFF	TGTGCCTGGAGGGACCGGGGGGTAGAAAAACTGTTTTTT
TRBV9	TRBD1	TRBJ2-3	.	CASKQGALADTQYF	TGTGCCAGTAAACAGGGGGCGCTGGCAGATACGCAGTATTTT
TRBV5-4	.	TRBJ1-6	.	CASSFGQGQSPLHF	TGTGCCAGCAGCTTCGGGCAGGGTCAGTCGCCCCTCCACTTT
TRBV5-1	TRBD2	TRBJ2-7	.	CASSPGEGWEQYF	TGCGCCAGCAGCCCCGGGGAGGGTTGGGAGCAGTACTTC
TRBV19	.	TRBJ1-5	.	CASSIPRGGNSNQPQHF	TGTGCCAGTAGTATCCCCAGAGGAGGTAATAGCAATCAGCCCCAGCATTTT
TRBV2	.	TRBJ1-6	few	CASSGAKRGSPLHF	TGTGCCAGCAGTGGGGCTAAAAGGGGTTCACCCCTCCACTTT
TRBV5-8	.	TRBJ2-7	.	CASSFTISYEQYF	TGTGCCAGCAGCTTCACAATCTCCTACGAGCAGTACTTC
TRBV27	TRBD2	TRBJ2-3	.	CASSFLAGGSRADTQYF	TGTGCCAGCAGTTTTCTAGCGGGGGGATCAAGGGCAGATACGCAGTATTTT
TRBV19	.	TRBJ2-1	.	CASSIQQYNEQFF	TGTGCCAGTAGTATCCAACAGTACAATGAGCAGTTCTTC
TRBV5-5	.	TRBJ1-2	.	CASSLETAPVYGYTF	TGTGCCAGCAGCTTGGAAACAGCACCAGTCTATGGCTACACCTTC
TRBV4-1	TRBD1	TRBJ1-2	.	CASSQVGTGRAIYGYTF	TGCGCCAGCAGCCAAGTTGGGACAGGGCGGGCCATTTATGGCTACACCTTC
TRBV24-1	.	TRBJ1-2	.	CASSTGNYGYTF	TGTGCCTCCTCTACAGGGAACTATGGCTACACCTTC
TRBV5-1	TRBD1	TRBJ2-2	.	CASSSRTGGGSGELFF	TGCGCCAGCAGCTCAAGGACAGGGGGTGGATCCGGGGAGCTGTTTTTT
TRBV19	TRBD1	TRBJ1-5	.	CASSQGTGSGSNQPQHF	TGTGCCAGTAGCCAAGGGACAGGGTCGGGAAGCAATCAGCCCCAGCATTTT
TRBV5-4	.	TRBJ1-2	.	CASSLLGASYTF	TGTGCCAGCAGCTTGTTGGGGGCTAGCTACACCTTC
TRBV4-2	.	TRBJ2-7	.	CASSQEDHASSYEQYF	TGTGCCAGCAGCCAAGAAGATCATGCGAGTTCCTACGAGCAGTACTTC
TRBV11-2	.	TRBJ1-3	.	CASSLTRGTSGNTIYF	TGTGCCAGCAGCTTAACAAGGGGTACCTCTGGAAACACCATATATTTT
TRBV7-2	.	TRBJ1-2	.	CASSLAGVGYGYTF	TGTGCCAGCAGCTTAGCAGGGGTGGGGTATGGCTACACCTTC
TRBV2	.	TRBJ2-7	.	CASRVEGAGEQYF	TGTGCCAGCAGAGTGGAGGGCGCGGGGGAGCAGTACTTC
TRBV10-1	TRBD1	TRBJ1-5	.	CASSDLPTGQSIDQPQHF	TGCGCCAGCAGTGATCTCCCGACGGGACAGTCTATAGATCAGCCCCAGCATTTT
TRBV4-2	TRBD1	TRBJ1-1	.	CASSFGGGADTEAFF	TGTGCCAGCAGCTTCGGAGGGGGCGCGGACACTGAAGCTTTCTTT
TRBV18	.	TRBJ1-2	.	CASSPVGGEDYGYTF	TGTGCCAGCTCACCAGTAGGGGGAGAGGACTATGGCTACACCTTC
TRBV5-1	.	TRBJ1-3	.	CASSLSPWRPSGNTIYF	TGCGCCAGCAGCCTTTCGCCTTGGCGACCTAGTGGAAACACCATATATTTT
TRBV20-1	.	TRBJ2-1	.	CSASRLARDEQFF	TGCAGTGCTAGTCGGCTAGCGCGAGATGAGCAGTTCTTC